This TCR beta chain was identified during a study of blood T cell repertoires in COVID-19. The data were produced by immunoSEQ multiplex PCR, yet TCRdb's version contains in-frame clones alone and is incomplete. The data show 120,000 to 150,000 clones, 80% to 90% seen once. The sequenced sample was peripheral blood. This receptor was identified in a woman aged 45-60 years with active or convalescent COVID-19.

Here the CDR3 reads CASSFQGGTEAFF. CDR3 DNA: TGTGCCAGCAGCTTTCAGGGAGGCACTGAAGCTTTCTTT. The rearrangement links TRBV11-1 to TRBJ1-1; D is perhaps TRBD1 (5 bases). The CDR3 is 13 residues long. The V gene's germline CDR1 is SGHAT and CDR2 FQDESV (reference sequence). Trimming pared 3 bases from V and 4 bases from J, leaving 9 bases between.